The 32 T cell receptor beta chains reported below all come from one sample, sequenced in a study of PD-1 blockade in mismatch repair-deficient tumors listed by TCRdb under 2017. The library was generated by the immunoSEQ multiplex PCR assay. TCRdb stores this immuneACCESS table with in-frame sequences only. Part of the clones is absent; in the studies checked, under half of the shortfall reflects unresolved V genes, and no reason is known for the rest. The sample includes 75,000 to 80,000 clones, with approximately 81% observed a single time. The ten largest clones capture 5% to 7% of the sample. The source material was peripheral blood, sampled 44 weeks after starting pembrolizumab. The receptors shown here come from an adult with mismatch repair-deficient cancer.

V gene TRBV2 combines with J gene TRBJ2-3, with D perhaps matching TRBD1 or TRBD2 (6 bases each). Trimming shortened V by 6 bases and J by 0 bases, and 16 bases separated the two germline ends. From germline, CDR1 is SNHLY and CDR2 FYNNEI. The CDR3 runs 16 residues. The CDR3 coding sequence is TGTGCCAGCAGCCGCCGGGGGCAGGAGAGCACAGATACGCAGTATTTT. As protein: CASSRRGQESTDTQYF. Based on the CDR3 plus reference TRBV2 and TRBJ2-3, the full variable domain is EPEVTQTPSHQVTQMGQEVILRCVPISNHLYFYWYRQILGQKVEFLVSFYNNEISEKSEIFDDQFSVERPDGSNFTLKIRSTKLEDSAMYFCASSRRGQESTDTQYFGPGTRLTVL.

The chain links TRBV4-1 to TRBJ2-7; the match to TRBD2 covers 8 bases. This CDR3 is built from 14 residues. V lost 3 bases, J lost 6 bases, and 7 bases stayed unmatched. Germline CDR1 and CDR2: MGHRA and YSYEKL. CDR3 sequence reads: CASSHPGLASEQYF. DNA for the CDR3: TGCGCCAGCAGCCATCCCGGACTAGCTTCCGAGCAGTACTTC.

This chain connects TRBV13 to TRBJ2-1, with D perhaps matching TRBD2 (5 bases). The CDR3 contains 15 residues. V lost 2 bases to trimming and J lost 1 base, with 9 bases between them. The germline CDR1 and CDR2 sequences are PRHDT and FYEKMQ (reference sequence). The CDR3 here is CASSLRGSSYNEQFF. The CDR3 coding sequence is TGTGCCAGCAGCTTACGGGGTAGTTCCTACAATGAGCAGTTCTTC.

The V gene is TRBV5-1, the J gene TRBJ1-1; 8 nucleotides match TRBD1. The germline V gene has CDR1 SGHRS and CDR2 YFSETQ. This CDR3 is 15 amino acids long. Losses at the gene ends were 6 bases for V and 3 bases for J; bases not matched to a gene: 10. The CDR3, as DNA: TGCGCCAGCAACCCACGCGGACAGGGTGACACTGAAGCTTTCTTT. This sequence encodes CASNPRGQGDTEAFF.

The J gene is TRBJ1-2, the V gene TRBV6-5; 10 nucleotides agree with TRBD1. The CDR3 covers 15 residues. CDR1 and CDR2 (germline): MNHEY, SVGAGI. V lost 2 bases and J lost 4; bases outside the gene matches: 4. CDR3 nucleotide sequence: TGTGCCAGCAGTTACCGGGGACAGGGGATCTATGGCTACACCTTC. The encoded protein is CASSYRGQGIYGYTF.

This sequence joins TRBV15 and TRBJ2-1, with a possible D match to TRBD1 (5 bases). Trimming cost V 8 bases and J 6 bases, with 11 bases left between them. Germline values: CDR1 LNHNV, CDR2 YYDKDF (reference sequence). The CDR3 consists of 12 residues. CDR3 DNA sequence: TGTGCCACCGGGCAGCAGGGCAATGAGCAGTTCTTC. Protein product: CATGQQGNEQFF.

The V call is TRBV19, the J call TRBJ2-6; possible D gene TRBD2, 5 bases. Trimming removed 3 bases at V and 1 base at J, with 13 bases between. Germline V CDR1 and CDR2: LNHDA, SQIVND (reference sequence). The CDR3 totals 17 residues. The CDR3 region has the DNA TGTGCCAGTAGTATCCCCCCGAGGGAGTCTGGGGCCAACGTCCTGACTTTC. Translated, it gives CASSIPPRESGANVLTF.

The chain carries TRBV7-9 and TRBJ1-4; 12 nucleotides match TRBD1. The germline V gene has CDR1 SEHNR and CDR2 FQNEAQ (reference sequence). The CDR3 extends over 18 amino acids. The ends lost 5 bases at V and 8 bases at J; junction bases unmatched: 15. The CDR3 region is CASSAPEGDRGRREKLFF. In DNA form, the CDR3 reads TGTGCCAGCAGCGCACCTGAAGGGGACAGGGGGCGGAGGGAAAAACTGTTTTTT.

In its sample, this clone was seen a few times. The V gene is TRBV11-1, the J gene TRBJ1-1; 9 bases are shared with TRBD1. CDR1 and CDR2 from the germline V gene are SGHAT and FQDESV (reference sequence). The J segment lost 5 bases and the V segment lost 5 bases, leaving 9 bases of the junction unmatched. This CDR3 spans 15 amino acids. DNA of the CDR3: TGTGCCAGCAGCCCTACAGGGGGCCCGGGGACTGAAGCTTTCTTT. Translated, it gives CASSPTGGPGTEAFF.

The chain couples TRBV4-1 to TRBJ2-1; perhaps D is TRBD1 or TRBD2 (5 bases each). V lost 0 bases, J lost 0 bases, and 9 bases lay in between. CDR1 and CDR2 from the germline V gene are MGHRA and YSYEKL. There are 16 residues in the CDR3. The CDR3 DNA reads as TGCGCCAGCAGCCAAGATGTGGGACGCTCCTACAATGAGCAGTTCTTC. Amino acid sequence: CASSQDVGRSYNEQFF.

The genes are TRBV6-5 and TRBJ2-1; D may be TRBD2 (5 bases). The CDR3 length is 14 residues. CDR1 and CDR2 from the germline V gene are MNHEY and SVGAGI. V was cut by 8 bases and J by 6 bases, with 17 bases left in between. The CDR3 is CASQRVRWGNEQFF. CDR3 DNA sequence: TGTGCCAGCCAGAGGGTCCGCTGGGGCAATGAGCAGTTCTTC.

The gene calls are TRBV19 and TRBJ1-1; D may be TRBD1 (6 bases). Germline values: CDR1 LNHDA, CDR2 SQIVND (reference sequence). Trimming cost V 5 bases and J 1 base, with 17 bases left between them. This CDR3 contains 16 residues. CDR3 region: CASSPGGRGRNTEAFF. The CDR3 region has the DNA TGTGCCAGTAGTCCCGGGGGACGGGGGCGGAACACTGAAGCTTTCTTT.

The chain combines TRBV5-1 with TRBJ2-1; D remains ambiguous. The CDR3 has 15 amino acids. The germline V gene encodes CDR1 SGHRS and CDR2 YFSETQ. Trimming left V 4 bases short and J 6 bases short, with 17 bases between. The CDR3, as DNA: TGCGCCAGCAGCGTAAACACAGTATCAGGCAATGAGCAGTTCTTC. Encoded protein: CASSVNTVSGNEQFF. Full variable domain (outside the CDR3, taken from reference TRBV5-1 and TRBJ2-1): KAGVTQTPRYLIKTRGQQVTLSCSPISGHRSVSWYQQTPGQGLQFLFEYFSETQRNKGNFPGRFSGRQFSNSRSEMNVSTLELGDSALYLCASSVNTVSGNEQFFGPGTRLTVL.

V usage is TRBV15 and J usage is TRBJ1-5, with 12 bases aligning to TRBD1. V lost 9 bases, J lost 6 bases, and 6 bases stayed unmatched. Germline V gene data show CDR1 as LNHNV and CDR2 as YYDKDF (reference sequence). CDR3 length: 14 amino acids. The DNA of the CDR3 is TGTGCCACTGGGGGGACAGGGGGCTTTCAGCCCCAGCATTTT. Protein product: CATGGTGGFQPQHF.

The chain couples TRBV18 to TRBJ2-3; D gene unclear. From germline, CDR1 is KGHSH and CDR2 LQKENI. This CDR3 has 15 residues. Between the trimmed V and J ends, which lost 3 bases and 6 bases, there was a span of 16 bases. The CDR3 region has the DNA TGTGCCAGCTCACCCCGCCCCAGCGCTGGTGATACGCAGTATTTT. Translation: CASSPRPSAGDTQYF.

This sequence joins TRBV2 and TRBJ2-1; 11 bases align to TRBD2. The CDR3 runs 11 residues. Germline CDR1 and CDR2: SNHLY and FYNNEI. The junction had 3 bases not matched to a gene; V was cut back by 6 bases and J by 14 bases. CDR3 in DNA: TGTGCCAGCAGCGAACTAGCGGGAGAGTTCTTC. This gives the protein CASSELAGEFF.

The chain joins TRBV6-8 to TRBJ2-1; 7 bases map to TRBD1. The CDR3 is 16 amino acids. The V gene's germline CDR1 is MNHGY and CDR2 SAAAGT. With V trimmed by 10 bases and J by 5 bases, 17 bases remained unmatched. Here the CDR3 DNA reads TGTGCCAACAACCGGGACAGTGTCTCCGAAAACAATGAGCAGTTCTTC. Amino acid sequence: CANNRDSVSENNEQFF.

The chain recombines TRBV27 with TRBJ2-1; D might be TRBD2 (6 bases). The CDR3 covers 14 residues. Germline CDR1 MNHEY, CDR2 SMNVEV (reference sequence). The V gene lost 5 bases and the J gene lost 0 bases, with 8 bases spanning the gap. The CDR3 spells CASSGEVSYNEQFF. The CDR3 DNA follows: TGTGCCAGCAGTGGGGAGGTCTCCTACAATGAGCAGTTCTTC.

The rearrangement joins TRBV6-5 to TRBJ1-2; D call uncertain. Germline V gene lookup returns CDR1 MNHEY and CDR2 SVGAGI. Deletions cut 5 bases from V and 4 bases from J, with 5 bases between. CDR3 length: 11 residues. The CDR3 spells CASSDTYGYTF. The CDR3 DNA is TGTGCCAGCAGTGACACCTATGGCTACACCTTC.

The genes are TRBV2 and TRBJ2-3, with 10 bases fitting TRBD2. In germline, CDR1 is SNHLY, CDR2 FYNNEI. V lost 4 bases to trimming and J lost 2 bases; unmatched junction nucleotides: 6. The CDR3 totals 16 residues. For the CDR3, the DNA is TGTGCCAGCAGTGCTCAACTAGCGGGATACACAGATACGCAGTATTTT. The encoded protein is CASSAQLAGYTDTQYF.

For this clone: Germline is not matched at one junction end, which may reflect a read error. V and J are TRBV7-3 and TRBJ2-6; D perhaps matches TRBD1 (5 bases). Germline V gives CDR1 SGHTA, CDR2 FQGTGA. The CDR3 has 13 amino acids. The CDR3 DNA is TGTGCCACGAGTCCCTCTGGGGCCAACGTCCCGACTTTC. Translation: CATSPSGANVPTF.

The chain combines TRBV27 with TRBJ1-1, with TRBD1 identical over 7 bases. V lost 3 bases and J lost 1; bases outside the gene matches: 11. Germline-derived CDR1 and CDR2 are MNHEY and SMNVEV (reference sequence). The CDR3 is made up of 17 amino acids. The CDR3 nucleotides are TGTGCCAGCAGTTTCGCGGGACAGCCGAGTACGAACACTGAAGCTTTCTTT. It translates to CASSFAGQPSTNTEAFF.

The chain couples TRBV7-9 to TRBJ2-7; 13 bases line up with TRBD2. Germline values: CDR1 SEHNR, CDR2 FQNEAQ (reference sequence). The CDR3 has 16 residues. Trimming took 5 bases from V and 4 from J; bases not matched to a gene: 8. CDR3 amino acids: CASSPGTSGKSYEQYF. DNA of the CDR3: TGTGCCAGCAGCCCAGGGACTAGCGGGAAATCATACGAGCAGTACTTC. Variable domain in full (rest from reference TRBV7-9 and TRBJ2-7): DTGVSQNPRHKITKRGQNVTFRCDPISEHNRLYWYRQTLGQGPEFLTYFQNEAQLEKSRLLSDRFSAERPKGSFSTLEIQRTEQGDSAMYLCASSPGTSGKSYEQYFGPGTRLTVT.

The V and J genes are TRBV5-4 and TRBJ2-7; 10 bases fit TRBD2. This CDR3 has 16 amino acids. V shed 3 bases, J shed 1 base, and the junction held 7 bases outside the gene matches. Germline assignment: CDR1 SGHNT and CDR2 YYREEE (reference sequence). In nucleotides, the CDR3 is TGTGCCAGCAGCTCGCAACTAGCGGGGACTTCCTACGAGCAGTACTTC. Translation: CASSSQLAGTSYEQYF.

The V call is TRBV11-2, the J call TRBJ2-7; tentatively, D is TRBD1 (5 bases). V dropped 3 bases and J dropped 6 bases, with 15 bases sitting between them. CDR1 and CDR2 from the germline V gene are SGHAT and FQNNGV. The CDR3 length is 14 residues. The CDR3 region is CASSFEPWGSEQYF. The CDR3, as DNA: TGTGCCAGCAGCTTCGAACCCTGGGGCTCCGAGCAGTACTTC.

The genes are TRBV6-6 and TRBJ2-7; no firm D call. CDR1 MNHNY and CDR2 SVGAGI come from the germline V gene (reference sequence). The CDR3 totals 14 residues. With 5 bases removed from V and 4 bases from J, the gap between germline ends came to 15 bases. CDR3 coding DNA: TGTGCCAGCAGTAGTTCGGCACTCATTTACGAGCAGTACTTC. Its translation is CASSSSALIYEQYF.

This rearrangement joins TRBV2 to TRBJ2-1; 11 bases are a match to TRBD2. This CDR3 spans 15 amino acids. The ends lost 8 bases at V and 0 bases at J; junction bases unmatched: 3. The germline V gene has CDR1 SNHLY and CDR2 FYNNEI. CDR3 amino acids: CASQTSGSSYNEQFF. CDR3 nucleotides: TGTGCCAGCCAAACTAGCGGGAGCTCCTACAATGAGCAGTTCTTC.

The rearrangement joins TRBV2 to TRBJ1-2, with 7 bases identical to TRBD1. This CDR3 is 13 amino acids long. CDR1 is SNHLY and CDR2 is FYNNEI in the germline V gene. V dropped 6 bases and J dropped 6; count of bases not matched to a gene: 7. CDR3 in amino acids: CASRLTGKDGYTF. In nucleotides, the CDR3 is TGTGCCAGCAGATTGACAGGGAAGGATGGCTACACCTTC. Based on the CDR3 plus reference TRBV2 and TRBJ1-2, the full variable domain is EPEVTQTPSHQVTQMGQEVILRCVPISNHLYFYWYRQILGQKVEFLVSFYNNEISEKSEIFDDQFSVERPDGSNFTLKIRSTKLEDSAMYFCASRLTGKDGYTFGSGTRLTVV.

The chain combines TRBV7-9 with TRBJ2-7; 9 bases agree with TRBD2. CDR3 size: 16 residues. The trim removed 2 bases at V and 5 bases at J, leaving 10 bases unmatched. Germline loops: CDR1 SEHNR, CDR2 FQNEAQ (reference sequence). The CDR3 reads CASSLPLSGSIDEQYF. The CDR3, as DNA: TGTGCCAGCAGCTTACCTCTTAGCGGGAGCATTGACGAGCAGTACTTC.

The chain is built from TRBV6-6 and TRBJ2-3; a possible D gene is TRBD2 (6 bases). Per germline, CDR1 MNHNY and CDR2 SVGAGI (reference sequence). V lost 6 bases and J lost 4, with 11 bases in between. The CDR3 loop spans 13 amino acids. The CDR3 sequence is CASRRLVADTQYF. The CDR3 coding sequence is TGTGCCAGCAGAAGACTAGTCGCAGATACGCAGTATTTT.

The chain has TRBV7-9 and TRBJ1-3; possible D gene TRBD1, 5 bases. Germline values: CDR1 SEHNR, CDR2 FQNEAQ (reference sequence). The CDR3 is 11 amino acids. The germline V and J ends were trimmed by 6 bases and 8 bases, with 8 bases remaining between them. The CDR3 region has the DNA TGTGCCAGCAGTGTAGGGGACACCATATATTTT. Its protein is CASSVGDTIYF.

The J gene is TRBJ1-1, the V gene TRBV6-1; D is uncertain. The CDR3 consists of 13 residues. V lost 0 bases and J 6 bases, leaving 8 bases between the germline ends. Germline V gene sequence: CDR1 MNHNS, CDR2 SASEGT. In nucleotides, the CDR3 is TGTGCCAGCAGTGAAGCATGGACTTCTGAAGCTTTCTTT. It is translated as CASSEAWTSEAFF.